By its share, the clone carrying this TCR beta chain is medium-sized (0.01 to 0.1%). What it recognizes is unknown. This CDR3 region has 16 residues. Deletions cut 0 bases from V and 4 bases from J, with 15 bases between. TCRdb recomputed calls from the 5' RACE reads with MiXCR, one row per CDR3 protein. The repertoire holds about 8,900 distinct CDR3 sequences, with around 28% as singletons. Study-level points and caveats: Larger-cohort validation covered only one TCR beta V-J rearrangement.

The TCR sequence derives from a female donor with breast cancer. Sequencing was performed on naive CD4+ T cells sorted from a lymph node. Subset specified: naive CD4+ T cells, CD4+CD45RA+CD25-. The rearrangement joins TRBV12-3 or TRBV12-4 to TRBJ1-1, with D unclear. The CDR3 loop is CASSLARQIMTTEAFF. CDR3 sequence (DNA): TGTGCCAGCAGTTTAGCGAGGCAGATCATGACCACTGAAGCTTTCTTT.